The 30 T cell receptor beta chains given below trace back to one sample, sequenced in a study of cytomegalovirus exposure and HLA in healthy donors. PCR primers comprised 60 Vbeta and 13 Jbeta primers. The method was immunoSEQ multiplex PCR; TCRdb's version includes in-frame clones alone and lacks a portion of them. The sample shows 95,000 to 100,000 clones, 76% of them seen only once. Source material: PBMCs. The receptor set was obtained from a man in his forties in good health and CMV-seronegative.

The chain links TRBV5-1 to TRBJ2-4, with 8 bases aligning to TRBD1. The V segment lost 7 bases and the J segment 6 bases; nucleotides outside the gene matches: 15. The germline V gene encodes CDR1 SGHRS and CDR2 YFSETQ. The CDR3 runs to 16 residues. CDR3 in DNA: TGCGCCAGCCGACTGGGGCAGGGGGCCATCGGAAACATTCAGTACTTC. As protein: CASRLGQGAIGNIQYF.

The gene calls are TRBV15 and TRBJ2-1; 12 bases match TRBD2. V gave up 2 bases and J gave up 8 bases; unmatched junction bases: 10. The CDR3 sequence is 17 residues long. Germline-derived CDR1 and CDR2 are LNHNV and YYDKDF (reference sequence). The CDR3 region is CATSRTLAGGPQDEQFF. The CDR3, as DNA: TGTGCCACCAGCAGAACCCTAGCGGGAGGGCCTCAGGATGAGCAGTTCTTC.

CDR3 sequence: CASSSGSTNTQYF. The CDR3 DNA reads TGTGCCAGCAGTAGCGGGAGTACGAATACGCAGTATTTT. The J gene is TRBJ2-3, the V gene TRBV28, with TRBD2 matching over 8 bases. The germline gives CDR1 MDHEN, CDR2 SYDVKM. The CDR3 is made up of 13 amino acids. Trimming removed 5 bases from V and 7 bases from J; junction bases left unmatched: 5.

The chain employs TRBV29-1 and TRBJ2-3, with D possibly matching TRBD1 (5 bases). This CDR3 has 12 amino acids. Trimming took 3 bases from V and 4 from J, leaving 8 bases between them. Germline loops: CDR1 SQVTM, CDR2 ANQGSEA. As DNA, the CDR3 is TGCAGCGTTGAGCAGGGTCCAGATACGCAGTATTTT. This codes for CSVEQGPDTQYF.

This clone was counted once. This rearrangement joins TRBV11-2 to TRBJ2-1; 9 nucleotides agree with TRBD2. Unmatched junction bases numbered 4, after V lost 4 bases and J lost 9 bases. The CDR3 consists of 13 residues. The V gene's germline CDR1 is SGHAT and CDR2 FQNNGV. The DNA for the CDR3 is TGTGCCAGCAGCTGGACTAGCGTAGCTGAGCAGTTCTTC. It encodes CASSWTSVAEQFF.

Only a few counts were recorded for this clone. This rearrangement joins TRBV7-8 to TRBJ2-5; 12 nucleotides line up with TRBD2. Per the germline V gene, CDR1 is SGHVS and CDR2 is FQNEAQ. Trimming at V came to 5 bases and at J to 1 base, leaving 5 bases not matched to a gene. The CDR3 covers 16 residues. This chain's CDR3 is CASSGRLAGVQETQYF. The CDR3 nucleotides are TGTGCCAGCAGCGGTCGACTAGCGGGAGTCCAAGAGACCCAGTACTTC.

The chain has TRBV7-9 and TRBJ1-1, with D uncertain. Trimming shortened V by 5 bases and J by 1 base, and 11 bases separated the two germline ends. The CDR3 is 14 amino acids. Germline-derived CDR1 and CDR2 are SEHNR and FQNEAQ (reference sequence). In DNA form, the CDR3 reads TGTGCCAGCAGCCCCTCGGGAGGGAACACTGAAGCTTTCTTT. Amino acid sequence: CASSPSGGNTEAFF.

The chain combines TRBV7-2 with TRBJ1-2, with D tentatively TRBD1 (6 bases). The CDR3 is 14 residues long. CDR1 SGHTA and CDR2 FQGNSA come from the germline V gene. The ends were cut back, 5 bases at V and 0 bases at J, with 10 bases in the middle. The CDR3 nucleotides are TGTGCCAGCAGCCAGACAGGTGCTAACTATGGCTACACCTTC. It encodes CASSQTGANYGYTF.

The sample holds one count of this clone. The rearrangement joins TRBV10-3 to TRBJ1-4; 9 nucleotides line up with TRBD1. The V and J ends lost 8 bases and 6 bases, in that order; junction bases with no gene match: 7. Germline loops: CDR1 ENHRY, CDR2 SYGVKD. This CDR3 comprises 14 residues. The CDR3 protein is CAIRQDRGYEKLFF. CDR3 sequence (DNA): TGTGCCATCCGTCAGGACAGGGGTTATGAAAAACTGTTTTTT.

The chain combines TRBV6-1 with TRBJ1-2; TRBD1 might be the D (6 bases). Germline V gene data show CDR1 as MNHNS and CDR2 as SASEGT. The ends were cut back, 2 bases at V and 3 bases at J, with 19 bases in the middle. CDR3 size: 17 residues. CDR3 sequence reads: CASSEQGPHPPYYGYTF. Here the CDR3 DNA reads TGTGCCAGCAGTGAACAGGGGCCGCATCCTCCCTACTATGGCTACACCTTC.

The rearrangement uses TRBV11-2 and TRBJ2-7, with 9 bases fitting TRBD2. In germline, CDR1 is SGHAT, CDR2 FQNNGV. Trimming at V came to 1 base and at J to 3 bases, leaving 7 bases not matched to a gene. This CDR3 region has 16 residues. The CDR3 region is CASSLVIAGGSYEQYF. As DNA, the CDR3 is TGTGCCAGCAGCTTAGTTATCGCGGGAGGGAGCTACGAGCAGTACTTC.

The genes are TRBV7-8 and TRBJ2-7; 10 bases are shared with TRBD2. The V gene's germline CDR1 is SGHVS and CDR2 FQNEAQ. V trimming: 5 bases; J trimming: 5 bases; junction bases outside the gene matches: 12. This CDR3 has 16 residues. CDR3 coding DNA: TGTGCCAGCAGCCCCGGGGTTAGCGGGGGGCGGCACGAGCAGTACTTC. It codes for CASSPGVSGGRHEQYF.

The genes are TRBV4-3 and TRBJ2-3; D possibly corresponds to TRBD1 (6 bases). The germline V gene encodes CDR1 LGHNA and CDR2 YSLEER. CDR3 size: 16 residues. V was clipped by 1 base and J by 2 bases, with 13 bases between them. CDR3 DNA: TGCGCCAGCAGCCAAGTGGCAGGGGATCCCACAGATACGCAGTATTTT. Translating it yields CASSQVAGDPTDTQYF.

The chain combines TRBV19 with TRBJ2-7; TRBD1 agrees at 11 bases. Trimming took 3 bases from V and 3 from J; bases not matched to a gene: 1. The length of the CDR3 is 14 residues. CDR1 is LNHDA, CDR2 SQIVND, per germline (reference sequence). The DNA of the CDR3 is TGTGCCAGTAGTATGGGACAGGGGGTCTACGAGCAGTACTTC. Translation gives CASSMGQGVYEQYF.

The V call is TRBV6-6, the J call TRBJ2-3, with 11 bases lining up with TRBD1. After removal of 6 bases from V and 4 bases from J, the junction contained 6 bases not matched to a gene. Germline V lookup: CDR1 MNHNY, CDR2 SVGAGI (reference sequence). The CDR3 spans 15 residues. CDR3 in amino acids: CASRGQGGRADTQYF. The CDR3 coding sequence is TGTGCCAGCAGGGGACAGGGGGGTCGAGCAGATACGCAGTATTTT.

The rearrangement links TRBV6-1 to TRBJ2-1; 8 positions match TRBD1. V lost 7 bases, J lost 6 bases, and 11 bases stayed unmatched. Germline V gene data show CDR1 as MNHNS and CDR2 as SASEGT. The CDR3 runs to 15 residues. The CDR3 region is CASKFGQGVGNEQFF. The CDR3 DNA follows: TGTGCCAGCAAGTTCGGACAGGGAGTCGGCAATGAGCAGTTCTTC.

There are a few counts of this clone. This chain links TRBV6-1 with TRBJ2-3, with a possible D match to TRBD2 (6 bases). Trimming stripped 1 base from V and 4 bases from J, with 12 bases between. The germline CDR1 and CDR2 sequences are MNHNS and SASEGT. There are 15 residues in the CDR3. This CDR3 reads CASSEGGGGSDTQYF. The CDR3 DNA follows: TGTGCCAGCAGTGAAGGTGGGGGAGGTTCAGATACGCAGTATTTT.

Concerning this clone itself: Other nucleotide sequences in the sample specify the same CDR3. The chain couples TRBV29-1 to TRBJ2-1; 13 bases agree with TRBD2. CDR3 size: 13 residues. The ends lost 6 bases at V and 9 bases at J; junction bases unmatched: 5. CDR1 and CDR2 from the germline V gene are SQVTM and ANQGSEA. The CDR3 DNA follows: TGCAGCGTCGGACTAGCGGGAGTTGGTGAGCAGTTCTTC. Translated: CSVGLAGVGEQFF.

The gene calls are TRBV5-8 and TRBJ2-5, with 15 bases matching TRBD2. Trimming removed 2 bases from V and 2 bases from J; junction bases left unmatched: 1. The CDR3 spans 16 residues. Germline CDR1 reads SGHTS; CDR2 reads YDEGEE. CDR3 protein: CASSFGLAGGQETQYF. DNA of the CDR3: TGTGCCAGCAGCTTCGGACTAGCGGGGGGGCAAGAGACCCAGTACTTC.

This sequence joins TRBV30 and TRBJ1-4, with a tentative D call TRBD1 (6 bases). Trimming left V 4 bases short and J 5 bases short, with 11 bases between. Germline loops: CDR1 GTSNPN, CDR2 SVGIG (reference sequence). This CDR3 contains 13 residues. CDR3 coding DNA: TGTGCCTGGACGGGGCAGGGGAATGAAAAACTGTTTTTT. It encodes CAWTGQGNEKLFF.

J is TRBJ1-1 and V is TRBV28; possibly TRBD1 for D (6 bases). V dropped 6 bases and J dropped 1 base, with 15 bases sitting between them. This CDR3 is 15 amino acids long. Germline lookup yields CDR1 MDHEN and CDR2 SYDVKM. CDR3 protein: CASRNTGNANTEAFF. The CDR3 region has the DNA TGTGCCAGCAGAAACACAGGGAACGCGAACACTGAAGCTTTCTTT.

V gene TRBV9 combines with J gene TRBJ2-2, with 7 bases fitting TRBD1. V was clipped by 1 base and J by 1 base; unmatched bases: 10. CDR1 and CDR2 (germline): SGDLS, YYNGEE. The CDR3 has 18 amino acids. For the CDR3, the DNA is TGTGCCAGCAGCGTAAGCACCCCGGGACAGAAGAACACCGGGGAGCTGTTTTTT. The encoded protein is CASSVSTPGQKNTGELFF.

V usage is TRBV28 and J usage is TRBJ2-3; 14 nucleotides line up with TRBD2. Trimming took 5 bases from V and 0 from J; bases not matched to a gene: 10. Per germline, CDR1 MDHEN and CDR2 SYDVKM. The CDR3 runs to 19 residues. CDR3 sequence reads: CASSGTSGRGSVSTDTQYF. The CDR3 coding sequence is TGTGCCAGCAGTGGGACTAGCGGGAGAGGAAGTGTAAGCACAGATACGCAGTATTTT.

This chain joins TRBV7-2 and TRBJ2-1, with 9 bases lining up with TRBD1. The length of the CDR3 is 16 residues. The V and J ends lost 5 bases and 8 bases, in that order; junction bases with no gene match: 13. CDR1 SGHTA and CDR2 FQGNSA come from the germline V gene. CDR3 loop: CASSKYRGLFSDEQFF. CDR3 sequence (DNA): TGTGCCAGCAGCAAATACAGGGGGCTCTTTTCGGATGAGCAGTTCTTC.

This clone was recorded only once. The chain combines TRBV4-1 with TRBJ1-3; TRBD1 might be the D (6 bases). Trimming took off 4 bases at V and 2 bases at J, with 12 bases between the two ends. The CDR3 has 15 amino acids. Germline CDR1 reads MGHRA; CDR2 reads YSYEKL. The CDR3: CASSPVKGAGNTIYF. In nucleotides, the CDR3 is TGCGCCAGCAGCCCGGTCAAGGGGGCTGGAAACACCATATATTTT.

The V gene is TRBV19, the J gene TRBJ1-6; D is perhaps TRBD1 (5 bases). Germline CDR1 LNHDA, CDR2 SQIVND (reference sequence). The CDR3 totals 16 residues. V gave up 1 base and J gave up 0 bases, with 7 bases separating them. The CDR3: CASSIGGSSYNSPLHF. As DNA, the CDR3 is TGTGCCAGTAGTATAGGGGGCAGCTCCTATAATTCACCCCTCCACTTT.

This chain links TRBV29-1 with TRBJ2-3, with TRBD1 identical over 8 bases. This CDR3 has 14 residues. Losses at the gene ends were 1 base for V and 4 bases for J; bases not matched to a gene: 4. Per germline, CDR1 SQVTM and CDR2 ANQGSEA. In nucleotides, the CDR3 is TGCAGCGTTGAAGGACAGGGGAGACCAGATACGCAGTATTTT. It translates to CSVEGQGRPDTQYF.

CDR3 region: CASSDSNGRTISYEQYF. The CDR3 DNA is TGTGCCAGCTCAGACAGCAACGGACGGACGATTTCCTACGAGCAGTACTTC. The V and J genes are TRBV18 and TRBJ2-7, with D possibly being TRBD1 (5 bases). This CDR3 has 17 amino acids. V gave up 5 bases and J gave up 1 base, with 21 bases separating them. CDR1 is KGHSH and CDR2 is LQKENI in the germline V gene.

This rearrangement joins TRBV9 to TRBJ1-2, with 7 bases matching TRBD1. The germline CDR1 and CDR2 sequences are SGDLS and YYNGEE. The CDR3 spans 14 residues. After removal of 3 bases from V and 8 bases from J, the junction contained 10 bases not matched to a gene. CDR3 residues: CASSAFEGARGYTF. As DNA, the CDR3 is TGTGCCAGCAGCGCCTTCGAGGGGGCGCGAGGCTACACCTTC.

This chain connects TRBV6-4 to TRBJ1-1; 7 bases match TRBD1. The ends lost 6 bases at V and 1 base at J; junction bases unmatched: 8. Germline V gives CDR1 MRHNA, CDR2 SNTAGT. The CDR3 is 15 residues long. This CDR3 reads CASRKDRASNTEAFF. DNA for the CDR3: TGTGCCAGCAGGAAAGACAGGGCCTCGAACACTGAAGCTTTCTTT.